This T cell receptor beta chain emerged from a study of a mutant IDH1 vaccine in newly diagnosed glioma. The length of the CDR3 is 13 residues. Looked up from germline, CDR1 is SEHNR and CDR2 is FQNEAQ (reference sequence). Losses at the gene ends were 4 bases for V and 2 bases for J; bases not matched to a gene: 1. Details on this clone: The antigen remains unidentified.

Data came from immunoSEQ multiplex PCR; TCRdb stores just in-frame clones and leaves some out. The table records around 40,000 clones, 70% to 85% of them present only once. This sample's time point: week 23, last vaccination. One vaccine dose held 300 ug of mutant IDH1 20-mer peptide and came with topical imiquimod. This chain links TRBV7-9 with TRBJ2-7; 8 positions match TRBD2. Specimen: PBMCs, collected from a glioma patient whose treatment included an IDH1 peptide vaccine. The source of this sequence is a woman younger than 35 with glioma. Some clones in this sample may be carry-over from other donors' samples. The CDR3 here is CASSSGLAYEQYF. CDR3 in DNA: TGTGCCAGCAGCTCGGGACTAGCCTACGAGCAGTACTTC.